The 10 T cell receptor beta chains listed next were all sequenced from one sample in a study of CD8+CD57+ T cells in acquired aplastic anemia (dated by TCRdb to 2016 to 2019). These reads were obtained on an Illumina HiSeq 2000. Genomic DNA served as template for TCR beta VDJ combination and CDR3 sequence profiling. TCRdb trimmed the raw reads at Q25, called clones with MiXCR and kept productive beta chains. Rows are combined by CDR3 protein, so each entry shows the most common genes and DNA. The sample contains 130,000 or so distinct CDR3 sequences, 41% of them found a single time. Jointly, the top ten make up over 6.5% of the sample. Specimen: sorted CD4+, CD8+, or CD8+CD57+ T cells (not recorded which) from PBMCs. The receptor source for this set is a human donor in good health, serving as a control.

The table lists this clonotype with many counts. The chain recombines TRBV10-1 with TRBJ2-2, with TRBD2 matching over 8 bases. This CDR3 comprises 14 residues. In germline, CDR1 is WNHNN, CDR2 SYGVQD (reference sequence). Germline trimming cut 6 bases from V and 1 base from J; bases unmatched to any gene: 1. CDR3: CASRRGVNTGELFF. CDR3 nucleotide sequence: TGCGCCAGCAGGCGGGGGGTGAACACCGGGGAGCTGTTTTTT.

This clonotype was recorded many times. This rearrangement joins TRBV11-2 to TRBJ2-5; possibly TRBD1 or TRBD2 for D (6 bases each). Trimming cost V 2 bases and J 5 bases, with 12 bases left between them. Germline lookup yields CDR1 SGHAT and CDR2 FQNNGV. This CDR3 is built from 14 residues. The CDR3 sequence is CASSLHGGQETQYF. The CDR3 DNA reads as TGTGCCAGCAGCTTACACGGGGGCCAGGAGACCCAGTACTTC.

CDR3 sequence (DNA): TGTGCCACCAGTGATCTGTCCGGGACAGGGTGGCCAGATACGCAGTATTTT. Protein sequence: CATSDLSGTGWPDTQYF. V and J are TRBV24-1 and TRBJ2-3, with TRBD1 matching 9 bases. After removal of 3 bases from V and 4 bases from J, the junction contained 10 bases not matched to a gene. The CDR3 runs to 17 residues. Germline V gives CDR1 KGHDR, CDR2 SFDVKD.

This clonotype was counted many times. V is TRBV11-3 and J is TRBJ2-7, with 12 bases fitting TRBD2. This CDR3 contains 16 residues. In germline, CDR1 is SGHNT, CDR2 YENEEA. Trimming took 6 bases from V and 6 from J; bases not matched to a gene: 12. CDR3 sequence reads: CASSYRLAGVVGEQYF. In nucleotides, the CDR3 is TGTGCCAGCAGTTACCGACTAGCGGGAGTGGTCGGCGAGCAGTACTTC. Filled out from reference TRBV11-3 and TRBJ2-7, the complete variable domain reads EAGVVQSPRYKIIEKKQPVAFWCNPISGHNTLYWYLQNLGQGPELLIRYENEEAVDDSQLPKDRFSAERLKGVDSTLKIQPAELGDSAVYLCASSYRLAGVVGEQYFGPGTRLTVT.

A note on this clonotype: A read error is likely, as this CDR3 ends without the conserved phenylalanine or tryptophan. No DNA is shown, since the ends of the CDR3 on it are uncertain; the CDR3 is the one TCRdb lists. V is TRBV19 and J is TRBJ2-1; the table's D call, TRBD1, has no DNA check behind it. Germline V gene lookup returns CDR1 LNHDA and CDR2 SQIVND (reference sequence). The CDR3 length is 16 residues, termini included. This chain's CDR3 is CASSTQVLGAAHERFL.

This clonotype was seen repeatedly, ten times or more. The genes are TRBV2 and TRBJ1-1; D is undetermined. The CDR3 is made up of 11 amino acids. Germline V gene data show CDR1 as SNHLY and CDR2 as FYNNEI. Trimming took off 7 bases at V and 4 bases at J, with 7 bases between the two ends. CDR3 region: CASKVATEAFF. In DNA, the CDR3 is TGTGCCAGCAAAGTCGCCACTGAAGCTTTCTTT.

This clonotype turned up a few times. Compared with germline, one end of the junction differs, possibly owing to a read error. V gene TRBV30 combines with J gene TRBJ2-2, with D perhaps matching TRBD1 (6 bases). The CDR3 length is 15 residues. The germline CDR1 and CDR2 sequences are GTSNPN and SVGIG (reference sequence). The CDR3 nucleotides read TGTGCCGGAAAGTCCGGGACATCGAACACCGGGGAGCTGTCTTTT. Translation: CAGKSGTSNTGELSF.

This chain uses TRBV7-2 with TRBJ1-1; D may be TRBD1 (6 bases). Germline assignment: CDR1 SGHTA and CDR2 FQGNSA. The CDR3 totals 12 residues. Trimming removed 0 bases from V and 10 bases from J, with 9 bases in between. CDR3 DNA sequence: TGTGCCAGCAGCTTAGCCAGGGGAGGAGCTTTCTTT. The encoded protein is CASSLARGGAFF.

In DNA form, the CDR3 reads TGTGCCAGCAGCTTAGAAGGGACAGGGAATCAGCCCCAGCATTTT. Protein sequence: CASSLEGTGNQPQHF. This sequence joins TRBV7-9 and TRBJ1-5, with 9 bases lining up with TRBD1. The germline gives CDR1 SEHNR, CDR2 FQNEAQ (reference sequence). Trimming took 1 base from V and 4 from J; bases not matched to a gene: 2. The length of the CDR3 is 15 residues.

The chain combines TRBV5-1 with TRBJ2-5, with a tentative D call TRBD2 (5 bases). CDR1 is SGHRS, CDR2 YFSETQ, per germline. V dropped 4 bases and J dropped 3 bases, with 7 bases sitting between them. This CDR3 is 12 amino acids long. This CDR3 reads CASSMGEETQYF. The CDR3 DNA reads TGCGCCAGCAGCATGGGAGAAGAGACCCAGTACTTC.